This T cell receptor (beta chain) is from a study of blood T cell repertoires in COVID-19. Study details: PBMCs, B-cell-depleted T cells, or T cells provided the cDNA or gDNA that made up the material.

How the authors handled the data: Reference gene primers were amplified, and this amplification served to estimate nucleated cell counts. Libraries were prepared by immunoSEQ multiplex PCR; TCRdb keeps only in-frame clonotypes and omits some of them. V and J calls and clone size are copied from that table; D and trimming were computed from the DNA. Of about 300,000 clones in the sample, about 82% were seen once. The V gene end was trimmed by 3 bases and the J gene end by 5 bases; junction bases not matched to a gene: 7. This CDR3 contains 15 residues. Germline CDR1 SGHRS, CDR2 YFSETQ. This chain links TRBV5-1 with TRBJ2-5; 10 bases fit TRBD1. The sequence derives from a woman aged 50 to 60 with acute or convalescent COVID-19. The sequencing sample was made of peripheral blood. The CDR3: CASSSGQGYGETQYF. The CDR3 DNA follows: TGCGCCAGCAGCTCGGGACAGGGGTACGGGGAGACCCAGTACTTC. Drawing the rest from reference TRBV5-1 and TRBJ2-5, the complete variable domain is KAGVTQTPRYLIKTRGQQVTLSCSPISGHRSVSWYQQTPGQGLQFLFEYFSETQRNKGNFPGRFSGRQFSNSRSEMNVSTLELGDSALYLCASSSGQGYGETQYFGPGTRLLVL.